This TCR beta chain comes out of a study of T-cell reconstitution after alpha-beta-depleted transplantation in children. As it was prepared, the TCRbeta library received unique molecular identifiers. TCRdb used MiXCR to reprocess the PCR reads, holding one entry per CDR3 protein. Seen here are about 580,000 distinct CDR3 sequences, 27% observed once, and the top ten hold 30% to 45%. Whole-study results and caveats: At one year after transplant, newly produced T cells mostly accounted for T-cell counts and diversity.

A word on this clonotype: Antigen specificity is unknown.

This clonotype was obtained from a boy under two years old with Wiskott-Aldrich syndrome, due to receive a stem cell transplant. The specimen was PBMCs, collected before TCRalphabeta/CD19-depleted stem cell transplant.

The CDR3 spells CSVAAGGSETQYF. CDR3 DNA: TGCAGCGTCGCCGCAGGGGGGTCGGAGACCCAGTACTTC. This chain joins TRBV29-1 and TRBJ2-5, with D perhaps matching TRBD1 (7 bases). CDR1 is SQVTM, CDR2 ANQGSEA, per germline. V was cut by 6 bases and J by 5 bases, with 16 bases left in between. The CDR3 is made up of 13 amino acids.